A selection of T cell receptor beta chains follows, all from one sample in a study of tumor-infiltrating lymphocytes in primary liver carcinoma. Each CDR3 protein is one row after TCRdb ran MiXCR on the multiplex PCR reads. The sample holds roughly 200,000 distinct CDR3 sequences, just under 85% seen once. Sample: tumor tissue from primary liver carcinoma. Receptors originate from a man in his forties with primary liver carcinoma and hepatitis B virus infection. Both conserved end residues are part of each CDR3. Each record gives: J gene, clone size, D gene, V gene, CDR3 protein, CDR3 DNA. D genes are given only for firm matches. Clone sizes are given selectively: once, few, many, or a class where the clone is expanded.

TRBJ2-1,once,NA,TRBV11-2,CASTLGNSASSYNEQFF,TGTGCCAGCACCTTAGGTAACAGTGCGAGCTCCTACAACGAGCAGTTCTTC
TRBJ1-3,NA,TRBD1,TRBV28,CASRNRGRLSGKNIYF,TGTGCCAGCAGAAACAGGGGACGGCTCTCTGGAAAGAACATATATTTT
TRBJ2-1,NA,NA,TRBV11-1,CASSPRAVDSYNEQFF,TGTGCCAGCAGCCCTCGGGCGGTGGACTCCTACAATGAGCAGTTCTTC
TRBJ2-5,NA,NA,TRBV6-1,CASSGGGGGETQCF,TGTGCTAGCAGTGGTGGAGGCGGTGGGGAGACCCAGTGCTTC
TRBJ1-2,NA,NA,TRBV29-1,CSVEGSDGCTF,TGTAGCGTTGAAGGGAGCGATGGCTGCACCTTC
TRBJ2-7,NA,NA,TRBV6-2/TRBV6-3,CANSYTYEQYF,TGTGCGAACAGTTACACCTACGAGCAGTACTTT
TRBJ1-1,NA,NA,TRBV4-2,CASGQEVTVGTEAFF,TGTGCCAGCGGCCAAGAGGTGACAGTGGGCACTGAAGCTTTCTTT
TRBJ2-7,NA,NA,TRBV7-8,CASSLIPGSRGEQYF,TGTGCCAGCAGCCTAATCCCGGGGAGTCGGGGGGAGCAGTACTTC
TRBJ2-7,NA,NA,TRBV6-5,CACSNGGREHTYEEYF,TGTGCCTGCAGTAACGGAGGCAGGGAACATACCTACGAGGAGTACTTC
TRBJ2-1,many,TRBD2,TRBV24-1,CATRLAGGDEQFF,TGTGCCACCAGACTAGCGGGAGGGGATGAGCAGTTCTTC
TRBJ1-6,NA,NA,TRBV6-6,CASTTRGISPLHF,TGTGCCAGCACTACAAGAGGGATTTCACCTCTCCACTTT
TRBJ2-6,NA,TRBD1,TRBV6-1,CAGTGTGGTGANFLTF,TGTGCCGGTACCGGGACAGGGGGTACTGGGGCCAACTTCCTGACTTTC
TRBJ2-1,NA,TRBD1,TRBV29-1,CSLEFGTGGFYEHFF,TGCAGCCTTGAGTTCGGGACAGGGGGCTTTTATGAGCATTTCTTC
TRBJ2-7,NA,NA,TRBV6-2/TRBV6-3,CPSSPVGAYEQYF,TGTCCCAGCAGTCCCGTTGGGGCCTACGAGCAGTACTTC
TRBJ1-1,few,NA,TRBV6-6,CASSTGGTTEALF,TGTGCCAGTAGCACGGGGGGGACTACTGAAGCTTTATTT
TRBJ2-3,NA,NA,TRBV29-1,CSVTGGDSTDTQYF,TGCAGCGTTACTGGCGGAGATAGCACAGATACCCAGTATTTT
TRBJ2-2,NA,NA,TRBV29-1,CSILGPGPTGALFF,TGCAGCATCCTCGGTCCGGGACCCACCGGGGCGCTCTTTTTT
TRBJ2-2,NA,NA,TRBV2,CASCFTGELFF,TGTGCCAGCTGTTTTACCGGGGAGCTGTTTTTT
TRBJ1-2,NA,NA,TRBV11-1,CASTFKGFGYSYTF,TGTGCCAGCACCTTTAAGGGATTTGGCTATAGCTACACCTTC
TRBJ1-1,NA,TRBD1,TRBV10-3,CAIRGRSQGLNTEAIF,TGTGCCATCAGGGGGCGGTCACAGGGGTTGAATACTGAAGCTATCTTT
TRBJ1-5,few,NA,TRBV5-6,CVSSLVDQPQHF,TGTGTCAGCAGTTTGGTGGATCAGCCCCAGCATTTT
TRBJ2-1,NA,NA,TRBV11-1,CASSPRVADSDNAQFF,TGTGCCAGCAGCCCCCGGGTCGCGGACTCCGACAATGCGCAGTTCTTC
TRBJ2-1,NA,TRBD2,TRBV29-1,CSVGIAGGFYNEQFF,TGTAGCGTTGGAATAGCGGGAGGTTTCTACAATGAGCAGTTCTTC
TRBJ2-7,NA,TRBD1,TRBV6-5,CANSPGTGRYEWYF,TGTGCCAACAGTCCTGGGACAGGACGCTACGAGTGGTACTTC
TRBJ2-7,few,TRBD1,TRBV2,CASSRGTGSYEQYF,TGTGCCAGCAGTAGGGGGACAGGGTCCTACGAGCAGTACTTC
TRBJ1-3,NA,NA,TRBV12-3/TRBV12-4,CASSFGVATGNTIYF,TGTGCCAGCAGTTTTGGGGTAGCAACAGGAAACACTATATATTTT
TRBJ1-2,NA,NA,TRBV28,CARRAFGRDYGYTF,TGTGCCAGGAGGGCATTCGGCAGGGACTATGGCTACACCTTC
TRBJ1-5,NA,NA,TRBV10-3,CVISGTGSSNEPQHF,TGTGTCATCAGTGGAACAGGGTCTAGCAATGAGCCCCAGCATTTT
TRBJ2-7,NA,NA,TRBV4-1,CDSSQDLDRVEQYF,TGCGACAGCAGCCAAGATCTGGACCGTGTCGAGCAGTACTTC
TRBJ2-2,NA,NA,TRBV7-8,CASSLVQQNTVELFF,TGTGCCAGCAGCTTAGTACAGCAGAACACCGTGGAGCTATTTTTT
TRBJ2-4,NA,TRBD2,TRBV10-2,CSSSEVTSGIAKNIQYF,TGCTCCAGCAGTGAGGTGACTAGCGGGATAGCCAAAAACATTCAGTACTTC
TRBJ2-1,NA,NA,TRBV28,CASSPGPFNEQLF,TGTGCCAGTAGCCCTGGACCCTTCAATGAGCAGTTATTC
TRBJ2-3,NA,NA,TRBV4-2,CASSDRDLITDKQYF,TGTGCCAGTAGCGACCGGGACTTGATCACAGATAAGCAGTATTTT
TRBJ1-1,NA,TRBD1,TRBV6-5,CTSSVTGKDTEAFF,TGTACCAGCAGTGTGACAGGGAAAGACACTGAAGCTTTCTTT
TRBJ1-1,NA,TRBD1,TRBV7-9,CASSLTSDRDSEAFF,TGTGCCAGCAGCTTAACCTCAGACAGGGACAGTGAAGCTTTCTTT
TRBJ2-3,NA,TRBD1,TRBV5-6,CAGSSVQGDTDTQYF,TGTGCCGGCAGCTCGGTACAGGGGGACACAGATACGCAGTATTTT
TRBJ1-1,NA,NA,TRBV29-1,CSVGYGLNTESFF,TGTAGCGTCGGGTATGGGCTGAACACTGAATCTTTCTTT
TRBJ2-5,many,NA,TRBV28,CASSLLNGDVETQYF,TGTGCCAGCAGTTTATTGAACGGGGATGTGGAGACCCAGTACTTC
TRBJ2-7,NA,NA,TRBV7-8,CASSVIAESRGVQYF,TGTGCCAGCAGCGTAATCGCGGAGAGCCGTGGGGTGCAGTACTTC
TRBJ1-1,NA,NA,TRBV11-2,CASGLGLNTEVLF,TGTGCCAGCGGCTTAGGCCTGAACACTGAAGTTCTCTTT
TRBJ2-1,NA,TRBD2,TRBV28,CASSFAGEYNEQFF,TGCGCCAGCAGTTTTGCGGGAGAGTACAATGAGCAGTTCTTC
TRBJ2-1,NA,NA,TRBV11-1,CASSPDSSEIYNEQCF,TGTGCCAGCAGCCCAGACAGTAGCGAGATTTACAATGAGCAGTGCTTC
TRBJ2-6,once,TRBD1,TRBV6-6,CASWPGTVTLWANVLTF,TGTGCCAGCTGGCCTGGGACAGTAACTCTGTGGGCCAACGTCCTGACTTTC
TRBJ2-3,NA,TRBD2,TRBV29-1,CSGTLAGGGMQYF,TGCAGCGGTACCCTAGCGGGAGGGGGTATGCAGTATTTT
TRBJ2-1,once,NA,TRBV6-1,CASGRDSGGEQFF,TGTGCCAGCGGGAGGGACAGCGGGGGTGAGCAGTTCTTC
TRBJ2-1,NA,TRBD2,TRBV30,CAWGARLAGVGGEQFF,TGTGCCTGGGGTGCCAGACTAGCGGGAGTGGGAGGGGAGCAGTTCTTC
TRBJ2-7,NA,TRBD2,TRBV7-9,CAGSGAGDEQYF,TGTGCCGGCAGCGGGGCGGGGGACGAGCAGTATTTC
TRBJ2-7,NA,TRBD2,TRBV28,CASTRGGLHYEQYF,TGTGCCAGCACTCGGGGGGGATTACATTACGAGCAGTACTTC
TRBJ2-3,NA,NA,TRBV11-1,CASGNCGEEDTQYF,TGTGCAAGCGGCAATTGTGGGGAGGAAGATACGCAATATTTT
TRBJ2-7,NA,TRBD2,TRBV5-6,CASSNTWREGSCEQQF,TGTGCCAGCAGCAATACTTGGCGGGAGGGCTCCTGCGAGCAGCAATTC
TRBJ1-2,NA,NA,TRBV5-6,CTSSLAANYGCTF,NA
TRBJ2-3,NA,NA,TRBV29-1,CIVEGVAGDTQYF,TGCATTGTTGAGGGGGTCGCTGGAGATACGCAGTACTTT
TRBJ2-2,NA,NA,TRBV29-1,CSVLGPGSTGEMFF,TGCAGCGTCCTCGGTCCCGGATCCACCGGGGAGATGTTTTTT
TRBJ1-2,NA,NA,TRBV28,CASRPGQDYGYTF,TGTGCCAGCCGTCCCGGACAAGACTATGGCTACACCTTC